These T cell receptor beta chains were read from a single sample in a study of early T cells in non-severe SARS-CoV-2 infection. TCRdb recomputed calls from the 5' RACE reads with MiXCR, one row per CDR3 protein. This repertoire shows under 60,000 distinct CDR3 sequences, around 9.6% found once; its top ten account for roughly 5.5%. The source was whole blood, collected at baseline. These receptors were collected from an adult who was a healthcare worker with PCR-confirmed SARS-CoV-2 infection or an uninfected control (not recorded which). The CDR3 runs from the conserved cysteine through the conserved F or W. D genes are given only for firm matches. Only some rows state a clone size, as once, few, many or a class for expanded clones.

J gene: TRBJ1-6; V gene: TRBV6-1; CDR3 length: 14; clone size: few; D gene: TRBD1; CDR3 protein: CASSEGTGRPPLHF; CDR3 DNA: TGTGCCAGCAGTGAAGGGACAGGACGACCACCCCTCCACTTT
J gene: TRBJ1-2; V gene: TRBV7-9; CDR3 length: 13; clone size: few; D gene: NA; CDR3 protein: CASSDSGRFYYTF; CDR3 DNA: TGTGCCAGCAGCGACTCCGGCAGGTTTTACTACACCTTC
J gene: TRBJ2-5; V gene: TRBV5-4; CDR3 length: 14; clone size: few; D gene: NA; CDR3 protein: CASSLQPGQETQYF; CDR3 DNA: TGTGCCAGCAGCTTGCAGCCGGGACAAGAGACCCAGTACTTC
J gene: TRBJ1-1; V gene: TRBV5-1; CDR3 length: 14; clone size: few; D gene: TRBD1; CDR3 protein: CASSANRGNTEAFF; CDR3 DNA: TGCGCCAGCAGCGCGAACAGGGGGAACACTGAAGCTTTCTTT
J gene: TRBJ2-1; V gene: TRBV4-1; CDR3 length: 14; clone size: NA; D gene: NA; CDR3 protein: CASSLLGSHNEQFF; CDR3 DNA: TGCGCCAGCAGCCTACTAGGGAGCCACAATGAGCAGTTCTTC
J gene: TRBJ1-4; V gene: TRBV20-1; CDR3 length: 15; clone size: NA; D gene: NA; CDR3 protein: CSAPRDGSTNEKLFF; CDR3 DNA: TGCAGTGCTCCCCGGGACGGATCAACTAATGAAAAACTGTTTTTT
J gene: TRBJ1-5; V gene: TRBV7-9; CDR3 length: 12; clone size: NA; D gene: NA; CDR3 protein: CASSDVGQPQHF; CDR3 DNA: TGTGCCAGCAGCGATGTCGGGCAGCCCCAGCATTTT
J gene: TRBJ2-1; V gene: TRBV11-2; CDR3 length: 10; clone size: NA; D gene: NA; CDR3 protein: CASSLNRPFF; CDR3 DNA: TGTGCCAGCAGCTTAAATAGGCCGTTCTTC
J gene: TRBJ2-2; V gene: TRBV29-1; CDR3 length: 12; clone size: many; D gene: TRBD2; CDR3 protein: CSAGTSHGELFF; CDR3 DNA: TGCAGCGCCGGGACTAGCCACGGGGAGCTGTTTTTT
J gene: TRBJ2-7; V gene: TRBV20-1; CDR3 length: 14; clone size: many; D gene: NA; CDR3 protein: CSAPGFGGSYEQYF; CDR3 DNA: TGCAGTGCTCCGGGATTTGGTGGATCCTACGAGCAGTACTTC
J gene: TRBJ2-7; V gene: TRBV12-3/TRBV12-4; CDR3 length: 15; clone size: NA; D gene: NA; CDR3 protein: CASSLGGRLVSEQYF; CDR3 DNA: TGTGCCAGCAGTTTAGGGGGGCGACTAGTTAGCGAGCAGTACTTC
J gene: TRBJ2-3; V gene: TRBV5-1; CDR3 length: 16; clone size: many; D gene: TRBD2; CDR3 protein: CASSPGLAGSSDTQYF; CDR3 DNA: TGCGCCAGCAGCCCCGGACTAGCGGGAAGTTCAGATACGCAGTATTTT
J gene: TRBJ2-1; V gene: TRBV29-1; CDR3 length: 12; clone size: few; D gene: NA; CDR3 protein: CSVVPSADEQFF; CDR3 DNA: TGCAGCGTTGTTCCATCCGCGGATGAGCAGTTCTTC
J gene: TRBJ2-7; V gene: TRBV12-3/TRBV12-4; CDR3 length: 14; clone size: many; D gene: TRBD1; CDR3 protein: CASSWTGPSGEQYF; CDR3 DNA: TGTGCCAGCAGTTGGACAGGGCCATCGGGGGAGCAGTACTTC
J gene: TRBJ2-1; V gene: TRBV5-5; CDR3 length: 15; clone size: many; D gene: NA; CDR3 protein: CASSLFRGSYNEQFF; CDR3 DNA: TGTGCCAGCAGCTTGTTCAGGGGCTCCTACAATGAGCAGTTCTTC
J gene: TRBJ2-7; V gene: TRBV28; CDR3 length: 15; clone size: few; D gene: TRBD2; CDR3 protein: CASSDRTSGAFGQYF; CDR3 DNA: TGTGCCAGCAGTGATCGGACTAGCGGGGCTTTCGGGCAGTACTTC
J gene: TRBJ2-2; V gene: TRBV7-9; CDR3 length: 16; clone size: few; D gene: NA; CDR3 protein: CASPKRLASNTGELFF; CDR3 DNA: TGTGCCAGCCCCAAGAGGCTAGCCTCGAACACCGGGGAGCTGTTTTTT
J gene: TRBJ2-3; V gene: TRBV5-1; CDR3 length: 12; clone size: few; D gene: NA; CDR3 protein: CASRIGTDTQYF; CDR3 DNA: TGCGCCAGCAGAATAGGCACAGATACGCAGTATTTT
J gene: TRBJ2-7; V gene: TRBV3-1; CDR3 length: 11; clone size: NA; D gene: NA; CDR3 protein: CASRHRDEQYF; CDR3 DNA: TGTGCCAGCAGGCACAGGGACGAGCAGTACTTC